This T cell receptor beta chain came from a study of cytomegalovirus exposure and HLA in healthy donors (dated 2017 in TCRdb). About the investigation overall: An earlier analysis of 587 of the donors reported 276 Gb of sequence data and 117 million unique TCR beta sequences obtained from about 170 million T cells. Roughly 320 gigabases of sequencing data and roughly 81 million unique TCR sequences made up an early release that covered some 640 HLA-typed donors. Of the 300 to 500 genotyped donors, 65% to 90% were placed in the genetic ancestry cluster associated with self-reported Caucasian donors. The aim of the study was to test whether cataloging public T cell receptors could identify signatures of past pathogen exposure. The study used immunosequencing to profile the T cell repertoires of 666 subjects and linked those repertoires to cytomegalovirus serostatus. Besides the first cohort of approximately 670 subjects, a separate validation cohort made up of 90 to 150 different subjects was used. To predict cytomegalovirus infection status, the study combined high-throughput TCR immunosequencing, statistical association of individual TCRs with disease status, and machine learning. To study patterns of TCR occurrence, a later analysis re-analyzed previously published TCR beta repertoires from 500 to 850 donors and added high-resolution HLA genotyping. Rather than using new phenotypic data, the later analysis identified candidate immune exposures from TCR beta sequences and from how often those sequences occurred across donors. An earlier analysis of approximately 500 of the donors applied high-throughput TCR beta sequencing to assess whether each TCR beta V gene segment acted as functional or pseudogenic. Donor age, sex, ethnicity and CMV serostatus were collected together with the repertoire data. Genome-wide SNP genotypes for about three fifths of the roughly 700 donors were used in a later genetic analysis, which treated that subset as a discovery cohort. All discovery cohort repertoires had been generated using a single sequencing platform. Both class I and class II loci were covered by HLA typing, at four-digit resolution. The number of typed donors differed by locus: about 620-640 for A, B, C, DRB1 and DQB1; approximately 520 for DQA1; approximately 600 for DPA1; and roughly 470 for DPB1. Because of strong linkage in the cohort, five DR-DQ haplotypes were treated as single units for association and clustering. On average, 235,054 unique TCR beta nucleotide sequences were sequenced per donor among roughly 430 genotyped donors of the cohort, with 15% to 20% of those sequences being non-productive.

Library preparation was by the immunoSEQ multiplex PCR assay. For the multiplex PCR, a mixture combining 60 forward primers for TCR Vbeta segments and 13 reverse primers for TCR Jbeta segments was used. The CDR3 region of rearranged TCR beta genes was amplified from genomic DNA by a multiplex PCR assay. On the Illumina HiSeq System, the amplified TCR beta libraries were sequenced as 87-base-pair reads. The paper's data handling went like this. Across the roughly 670 repertoires, a later analysis counted tens of millions of unique TCR beta chains, 8.5 million to 12 million of which were shared by at least two donors. Raw reads were error-corrected and collapsed into unique sequences with a nearest-neighbor algorithm that merged closely related sequences to remove PCR and sequencing errors. V, D and J gene segments were assigned by aligning CDR3 sequences to IMGT reference sequences. Each retained sequence needed at least a six-nucleotide match to both a V gene segment and a J gene segment. Rearrangements were called productive when the CDR3 lacked stop codons and stayed in frame with V and J; all others were non-productive. Following IMGT convention, CDR3 was defined as the stretch from the second conserved V-encoded cysteine up to the conserved J-encoded phenylalanine. In an earlier analysis of roughly 610 of the donors, sequences lacking an unambiguous match to a single V gene segment were excluded. An earlier analysis of a few hundred of the donors classified V segments as functional when productive rearrangements were above 56.7% and as segregating when the standard deviation between donors was above 5%. A statistical classification framework was built to diagnose cytomegalovirus status from the catalog of TCR beta chain sequences. In a later analysis, TCR nucleotide sequences were compared against IMGT/GENE-DB human TR gene sequences so that V and J genes could be assigned. In a later analysis, CDR3 sequences and most-parsimonious VDJ recombination scenarios were assigned using the TCRdist pipeline. In a later analysis, each TCR beta chain was defined by its CDR3 amino acid sequence together with its V-gene family, and reads lacking a unique V-gene family were excluded. As a way to deal with suspected cross-contamination and a sequencing artifact, a later analysis dropped hundreds of nucleotide sequences that were highly shared and had low generation probability. A later analysis calculated a clonal expansion index for each public chain from normalized within-repertoire ranks of inferred template counts. Generation probabilities in a later analysis came from a VDJ recombination model fitted to out-of-frame rearrangements, and those results were checked against IGoR. In a later analysis, TCR-TCR, TCR-HLA and TCR-CMV co-occurrence was scored with hypergeometric tests, and a repertoire-size bias correction was applied to TCR pairs. False discovery rates were estimated in a later analysis by permuting HLA or CMV assignments 20 times. A later analysis grouped co-occurring TCRs with DBSCAN, adding TCRdist sequence similarity when clustering within HLA-allele-positive subsets. Repertoires with fewer than 30,000 or more than 120,000 public chains were left out of co-occurrence clustering, as were five repertoires with anomalous nucleotide sharing. What TCRdb holds here is the immuneACCESS table cut down to in-frame rearrangements. Part of the clones is not present; checked against another copy, under half of the missing clones reflect an unresolved V gene, and the others are unexplained. Clone size and the V and J calls come from that table; the DNA yielded D and trimming. The sample data list over 75,000 clones, and about 74% of these were observed just once. In total, the top ten clones hold 15% to 20% of the sample.

With respect to this clone: The clone's antigen remains unknown. No clone much larger than this one lies a single base away; base qualities are absent.

Overall study results and their limits: A further reported finding was that TCR beta sequences accurately predicted the HLA-A and HLA-B alleles for most subjects in the first cohort. The study gave a list of around 170 TCR beta chains associated with cytomegalovirus. Seventeen rarely observed V segments, including chromosome 9 orphons, were excluded from the earlier analysis of several hundred of the donors because counts were too low. A few of the identified cytomegalovirus-associated TCR beta chains were confirmed in vitro to be specific for cytomegalovirus antigens. The sequencing pipeline was judged likely to have produced a cluster of highly shared sequence variants as a technical artifact. Most CMV-associated TCR beta chains appeared to be HLA-restricted in a later analysis, and the HLA associations seemed to be driven largely by CMV exposure. Because some donors lacked HLA typing at each locus, the association tests relied only on the typed subset. In a later analysis, about 16,000 TCR beta sequences were associated with specific HLA alleles at a false discovery rate of 0.05. Several of the top co-occurrence clusters appeared to be linked to parvovirus B19, influenza, CMV and Epstein-Barr virus, according to a later analysis. Linkage disequilibrium might explain the correlated functional status among segregating V segments, but an unknown experimental factor could not be excluded. Strong co-occurrence of HLA alleles, especially DR and DQ, made assigning TCR associations to individual alleles difficult. The only immune exposure information available for the cohort was CMV serostatus. A later genetic analysis associated a missense DCLRE1C variant with V-gene and J-gene trimming of TCR beta chains, and an independent cohort replicated the association. The presence/absence analyses assumed that sequencing depth was roughly uniform across donors, and that assumption may not be true. The authors suggested that the approach could potentially be generalized to other disease states and immunological phenotypes. Most TCR sequences were seen in very few donors, while some public TCRs were found in many individuals. In a later analysis, TCR association rates were found to vary across HLA loci, with the most associated TCRs seen for DRB1 alleles and the fewest for HLA-C alleles. In a later genetic analysis, fewer N-insertions in productive TCRs were reported among donors in an Asian-associated ancestry cluster than the approximately 710-donor mean. The cohort was sequenced for TCR beta chains only, and without alpha or paired-chain data the features that could be detected were limited. A later analysis found that HLA-associated TCR beta chains were more clonally expanded and had lower generation probabilities than equally common non-associated chains. The classifier was reported to diagnose cytomegalovirus status with high specificity and sensitivity in both the original cohort and the validation cohort. In an earlier analysis of fewer than 750 of the donors, most TCR beta V segments were observed in productive rearrangements about 87% or about 30% of the time, broadly matching IMGT annotations.

The cohort consisted of more than 650 healthy bone marrow donors. At the time of sampling, every cohort member was nominally healthy, though immune exposures that went unrecorded were likely present. The donor tested CMV seropositive and was one of the 289 seropositive cohort members. A peripheral blood sample was collected from each donor, and TCR beta sequencing was performed on peripheral blood mononuclear cells. Genomic DNA was extracted from the blood cell samples with the Qiagen DNeasy Blood Extraction Kit. Material for sequencing was PBMCs. This clonotype was sampled from a man aged 55 to 70 in good health and CMV-seropositive.

DNA sequence: TGTGCCTGGAGTAGACCCGGGACAGGGGGCGAGCAGTACTTC. It translates as CAWSRPGTGGEQYF. The sequence joins TRBV30 to TRBJ2-7; TRBD1 agrees with 11 junctional bases. The CDR3 holds 14 amino acids from the cysteine to the phenylalanine. Only the CDR3 DNA stays, 42 bases, in frame from base 1. From the germline V gene (reference sequence), CDR1 is GTSNPN and CDR2 is SVGIG. V trim: 2 bases; J trim: 6 bases; unmatched bases: 6. The CDR3, completed at both ends by the reference TRBV30 and TRBJ2-7 genes, gives the full variable domain SQTIHQWPATLVQPVGSPLSLECTVEGTSNPNLYWYRQAAGRGLQLLFYSVGIGQISSEVPQNLSASRPQDRQFILSSKKLLLSDSGFYLCAWSRPGTGGEQYFGPGTRLTVT.